This T cell receptor beta chain was recovered during a study of cytomegalovirus exposure and HLA in healthy donors (dated by TCRdb to about 2017). Context from the whole study: An earlier analysis of 587 of the donors reported roughly 270 Gb of sequence data and around 120 million unique TCR beta sequences from 150 million to 200 million T cells. An early release covering just under 650 HLA-typed donors comprised about 300 gigabases of sequencing data and 85 million or so unique TCR sequences. The genetic ancestry cluster associated with self-reported Caucasian donors included around four fifths of the 300 to 450 genotyped donors. The aim of the study was to test whether cataloging public T cell receptors could identify signatures of past pathogen exposure. Using immunosequencing, the study profiled T cell repertoires from around 680 subjects and related those repertoires to cytomegalovirus serostatus. Besides the first cohort of approximately 710 subjects, a separate validation cohort made up of 90 to 150 different subjects was used. To predict cytomegalovirus infection status, the study brought together high-throughput TCR immunosequencing, statistical association of individual TCRs with disease status, and machine learning. A later analysis re-examined previously published TCR beta repertoires from hundreds of donors and added high-resolution HLA genotyping to investigate patterns of TCR occurrence. Rather than drawing on any new phenotypic data, the later analysis identified candidate immune exposures from TCR beta sequences and the way those sequences occurred across donors. An earlier analysis of 587 of the donors used high-throughput TCR beta sequencing to judge whether each TCR beta V gene segment behaved as functional or pseudogenic. Alongside the repertoire data, information on donor age, sex, ethnicity and CMV serostatus was compiled. A later genetic analysis used genome-wide SNP genotypes for about 65% of the 666 donors, treating that subset as a discovery cohort. All discovery cohort repertoires had been generated using a single sequencing platform. Both class I and class II loci were covered by HLA typing, at four-digit resolution. The number of donors typed differed by locus, with roughly 629-640 for A, B, C, DRB1 and DQB1, around 560 for DQA1, 600 to 610 for DPA1, and 450 to 480 for DPB1. Four to six DR-DQ haplotypes were handled as single units for association and clustering because linkage in the cohort was strong. Among 300 to 500 genotyped donors of the cohort, an average of about 220,000 unique TCR beta nucleotide sequences was sequenced per donor, of which about 19% were non-productive. The study at large found these results: In vitro tests confirmed that a few of the cytomegalovirus-associated TCR beta chains recognize cytomegalovirus antigens. In a later genetic analysis, a missense DCLRE1C variant was associated with V-gene and J-gene trimming of TCR beta chains, and the association was replicated in an independent cohort. According to a later analysis, TCR association rates differed among HLA loci, with DRB1 alleles showing the most associated TCRs and HLA-C alleles showing the fewest. In a later analysis, several top co-occurrence clusters were reported to appear linked to parvovirus B19, influenza, CMV and Epstein-Barr virus. While some public TCRs were present in many individuals, most TCR sequences turned up only very rarely across donors. Some 16 rarely observed V segments, including chromosome 9 orphons, were excluded from the earlier analysis of some 590 of the donors because counts were too low. Most CMV-associated TCR beta chains appeared to be HLA-restricted in a later analysis, and the HLA associations seemed to be driven largely by CMV exposure. A total of some 180 TCR beta chains were listed by the study as associated with cytomegalovirus. In a later analysis, HLA-associated TCR beta chains showed more clonal expansion and lower generation probabilities than non-associated chains that were equally common. The only immune exposure information available for the cohort was CMV serostatus. A group of highly shared sequence variants was considered likely to be a technical artifact of the sequencing pipeline. Correlated functional status among segregating V segments might be attributable to linkage disequilibrium, but an unknown experimental factor could not be ruled out. Only TCR beta chains were sequenced in this cohort, and the absence of alpha or paired-chain data limited detectable features. Assigning TCR associations to individual alleles was difficult when HLA alleles, especially DR and DQ, strongly co-occurred. According to a later genetic analysis, donors in an Asian-associated ancestry cluster had fewer N-insertions in productive TCRs than the approximately 610-donor mean. The 87-base-pair reads could not distinguish some IMGT-functional V segments, including TRBV6-2 and TRBV6-3, so those segments were excluded. The authors suggested that the approach could potentially be extended to other disease states and immunological phenotypes. In an earlier analysis of approximately 600 of the donors, most TCR beta V segments were observed in productive rearrangements about 90% or about 30% of the time, broadly matching IMGT annotations. Sequencing depth was assumed to be roughly uniform across donors in the presence/absence analyses, though that assumption may not hold. The classifier was reported to diagnose cytomegalovirus status with high specificity and sensitivity in both the original and validation cohorts. Specific HLA alleles were associated with around 18,000 TCR beta sequences at a false discovery rate of 0.05 in a later analysis. A further reported finding was that TCR beta sequences accurately predicted the HLA-A and HLA-B alleles for most subjects in the first cohort. Because some donors lacked HLA typing at each locus, the association tests relied only on the typed subset.

CDR1 and CDR2 are drawn from the germline V gene: SGHRS, YFSETQ. The CDR3 runs 17 residues from the cysteine to the phenylalanine. Only the CDR3 DNA is retained, 51 bases long and in frame from the first base. V loses 0 bases at its end and J loses 1 base; junction bases beyond the gene matches: 6. In total, roughly 710 healthy bone marrow donors made up the cohort. At the time of sampling, every cohort member was nominally healthy, though immune exposures that went unrecorded were likely present. The donor was CMV seronegative and was included in the group of a few hundred seronegative cohort members. A peripheral blood sample was provided by each donor, and peripheral blood mononuclear cells were used for TCR beta sequencing. Genomic DNA was extracted from the blood cell samples with the Qiagen DNeasy Blood Extraction Kit. Library preparation was by the immunoSEQ multiplex PCR assay. For the multiplex PCR, a mixture combining 60 forward primers for TCR Vbeta segments and 13 reverse primers for TCR Jbeta segments was used. Amplification of the CDR3 region of rearranged TCR beta genes was performed with a multiplex PCR assay on genomic DNA. On the Illumina HiSeq System, the amplified TCR beta libraries were sequenced as 87-base-pair reads. As for the original processing: In a later analysis, roughly 80 million unique TCR beta chains were counted across the 650 to 700 repertoires, and about 10 million of these chains were shared by at least two donors. Raw reads were error-corrected and collapsed into unique sequences by a nearest-neighbor algorithm in which closely related sequences were merged to remove PCR and sequencing errors. Alignment of CDR3 sequences to IMGT reference sequences was used to assign V, D and J gene segments. For a sequence to be retained, a match of at least six nucleotides was required to both a V gene segment and a J gene segment. A rearrangement counted as productive if the CDR3 had no stop codons and remained in frame with V and J, and every other rearrangement counted as non-productive. CDR3 was defined by IMGT convention, running from the second conserved V-encoded cysteine to the conserved J-encoded phenylalanine. The earlier analysis of about 590 of the donors excluded sequences that lacked an unambiguous match to a single V gene segment. In an earlier analysis of several hundred of the donors, V segments were called functional above 56.7% productive rearrangements and were called segregating when the between-donor standard deviation exceeded 5%. To diagnose cytomegalovirus status from the catalog of TCR beta chain sequences, a statistical classification framework was built. A later analysis assigned V and J genes by comparing TCR nucleotide sequences with IMGT/GENE-DB human TR gene sequences. A later analysis assigned CDR3 sequences and most-parsimonious VDJ recombination scenarios with the TCRdist pipeline. In a later analysis, every TCR beta chain was defined by the combination of its CDR3 amino acid sequence and its V-gene family, and reads without a unique V-gene family were dropped. As a way to deal with suspected cross-contamination and a sequencing artifact, a later analysis dropped 450 to 700 nucleotide sequences that were highly shared and had low generation probability. In a later analysis, a clonal expansion index was calculated for each public chain from normalized within-repertoire ranks of inferred template counts. In a later analysis, generation probabilities were computed with a VDJ recombination model fitted to out-of-frame rearrangements, and the resulting probabilities were checked against IGoR. A later analysis scored TCR-TCR, TCR-HLA and TCR-CMV co-occurrence with hypergeometric tests, applying a repertoire-size bias correction to TCR pairs. False discovery rates were estimated in a later analysis by permuting HLA or CMV assignments 20 times. A later analysis grouped co-occurring TCRs with DBSCAN, adding TCRdist sequence similarity when clustering within HLA-allele-positive subsets. Co-occurrence clustering excluded repertoires with fewer than 30,000 or more than 120,000 public chains, plus five with anomalous nucleotide sharing. The table comes from immuneACCESS by way of TCRdb, which keeps in-frame sequences with V and J called. Part of the clones is missing from these tables; in studies checked, under half for an unresolved V gene and the rest for unknown reasons. V and J calls and clone size are those listed in that table; D and trimming were worked out from the DNA. Recorded for this sample are 85,000 to 95,000 clones; about 63% of them occurred a single time. The ten largest account for roughly 6.3% of the sample.

This clone was found a few times. What this receptor recognizes is not known. No much larger clonotype is one base removed from it; base qualities were not supplied. The receptor was derived from a woman younger than 45 in good health and CMV-seronegative. Recombination linked TRBV5-1 to TRBJ2-1; 8 central bases correspond to TRBD1. The sequenced material came from PBMCs. The DNA is as follows: TGCGCCAGCAGCTTGGCCCCAGGGGGCAGTTCCTACAATGAGCAGTTCTTC. This gives the protein CASSLAPGGSSYNEQFF.